This T cell receptor beta chain was profiled in a study of regulatory T cells in long-lasting Graves disease. Across the whole study: Antithyroid drug use was under 3 months in newly diagnosed Graves' patients. Whole-study results and caveats: Having few samples may have compromised the accuracy.

Building the TCR beta libraries relied on iRepertoire HTBI primers, and CDR3 regions underwent Arm-PCR. TCRdb called the multiplex PCR reads again in MiXCR, with one record for every CDR3 protein. This repertoire shows some 500,000 distinct CDR3 sequences, around an eighth found once; its top ten account for roughly 10%. On this clonotype itself: Its antigen is currently unknown.

The trim removed 5 bases at V and 6 bases at J, leaving 7 bases unmatched. CDR1 is MNHEY and CDR2 is SVGEGT in the germline V gene. This CDR3 comprises 14 residues. Regarding time point: newly diagnosed GD, antithyroid drugs for less than 3 months. TCR sequences were obtained from RNA taken from PBMCs. Patients came from an endocrinology department in Xi'an, China. The sample was also linked to a second study, of T cells in Graves' hyperthyroidism and ophthalmopathy.

This chain joins TRBV6-2 or TRBV6-3 and TRBJ1-2; 9 nucleotides agree with TRBD1. This specimen consisted of peripheral blood mononuclear cells (PBMCs), obtained at new diagnosis, from a patient treated with antithyroid drugs. The source is a man aged 25-45 years with Graves disease. CDR3 bases: TGTGCCAGCAGTCATACTTGGACAGGGGATGGCTACACCTTC. This sequence encodes CASSHTWTGDGYTF.